Presented here are 18 T cell receptor beta chains from one specimen sequenced in a study of blood T cell repertoires in COVID-19. Libraries were prepared by immunoSEQ multiplex PCR; TCRdb keeps only in-frame clonotypes and omits some of them. This sample yields 250,000 to 300,000 clones, of which roughly nine tenths are seen a single time; roughly 4.8% belongs to the top ten. The source material was peripheral blood. All receptors derive from a woman aged 40 to 50 who had recovered from COVID-19.

This sequence joins TRBV6-1 and TRBJ1-5, with a possible D match to TRBD1 (6 bases). The CDR3 consists of 13 residues. Trimming removed 3 bases from V and 5 bases from J, with 8 bases in between. CDR1 and CDR2 from the germline V gene are MNHNS and SASEGT. In nucleotides, the CDR3 is TGTGCCAGCAGTGACACAGGGTATCAGCCCCAGCATTTT. It is translated as CASSDTGYQPQHF.

Regarding this clone: The sample has other DNA sequences that encode this CDR3 too. The chain is built from TRBV5-1 and TRBJ2-3, with 10 nucleotides matching TRBD2. Looked up from germline, CDR1 is SGHRS and CDR2 is YFSETQ. The CDR3 loop spans 15 amino acids. V shed 3 bases and J 6 bases; nucleotides not matched to a gene: 7. CDR3 sequence reads: CASSSQAGGKDTQYF. Written as DNA, the CDR3 is TGCGCCAGCAGCTCCCAAGCGGGGGGGAAGGATACGCAGTATTTT.

The chain carries TRBV5-1 and TRBJ2-2; TRBD2 is a possible D gene (5 bases). This CDR3 is 16 amino acids long. Trimming removed 0 bases from V and 0 bases from J, with 9 bases in between. Germline V gives CDR1 SGHRS, CDR2 YFSETQ. CDR3 protein: CASSLVAIANTGELFF. In nucleotides, the CDR3 is TGCGCCAGCAGCTTGGTAGCGATAGCGAACACCGGGGAGCTGTTTTTT. The variable domain in full, with the rest retrieved from reference TRBV5-1 and TRBJ2-2, is KAGVTQTPRYLIKTRGQQVTLSCSPISGHRSVSWYQQTPGQGLQFLFEYFSETQRNKGNFPGRFSGRQFSNSRSEMNVSTLELGDSALYLCASSLVAIANTGELFFGEGSRLTVL.

The chain combines TRBV5-4 with TRBJ2-5, with a tentative D call TRBD2 (5 bases). Trimming cost V 4 bases and J 0 bases, with 13 bases left between them. The CDR3 totals 15 residues. Germline V gene data show CDR1 as SGHNT and CDR2 as YYREEE (reference sequence). This chain's CDR3 is CASSPLDGNQETQYF. CDR3 coding DNA: TGTGCCAGCAGCCCCCTGGACGGGAACCAAGAGACCCAGTACTTC.

The genes are TRBV7-8 and TRBJ1-5; a weak D match, TRBD1 (5 bases). CDR3 size: 16 residues. V was pared by 5 bases and J by 0 bases, with 14 bases between. Germline lookup yields CDR1 SGHVS and CDR2 FQNEAQ. The CDR3 loop is CASSPPGLFSNQPQHF. The CDR3 coding sequence is TGTGCCAGCAGCCCTCCGGGACTTTTTAGCAATCAGCCCCAGCATTTT.

This sequence joins TRBV6-5 and TRBJ2-3, with D possibly being TRBD2 (5 bases). Between the trimmed V and J ends, which lost 8 bases and 5 bases, there was a span of 11 bases. The CDR3 loop spans 12 amino acids. Germline CDR1 and CDR2: MNHEY and SVGAGI. The CDR3 region has the DNA TGTGCCAGCCAAGTACTAGGAGATACGCAGTATTTT. Translating gives CASQVLGDTQYF.

The V and J genes are TRBV20-1 and TRBJ1-1; D is undetermined. CDR3 length: 11 residues. CDR1 and CDR2 from the germline V gene are DFQATT and SNEGSKA (reference sequence). The ends were cut back, 0 bases at V and 6 bases at J, with 5 bases in the middle. The CDR3 DNA sequence: TGCAGTGCTAGAGACCCTCCTGAAGCTTTCTTT. This translates into CSARDPPEAFF.

V and J are TRBV6-6 and TRBJ2-4; D unclear. The germline V gene encodes CDR1 MNHNY and CDR2 SVGAGI (reference sequence). This CDR3 comprises 11 residues. V was pared by 2 bases and J by 6 bases, with 2 bases between. As DNA, the CDR3 is TGTGCCAGCAGTTACCTAAACATTCAGTACTTC. Translated: CASSYLNIQYF.

The gene calls are TRBV19 and TRBJ2-3; 15 nucleotides align to TRBD2. Germline V CDR1 and CDR2: LNHDA, SQIVND (reference sequence). Trimming removed 4 bases from V and 0 bases from J; junction bases left unmatched: 5. The length of the CDR3 is 18 residues. The CDR3 loop reads CASSKGLAGGTSTDTQYF. In DNA form, the CDR3 reads TGTGCCAGTAGTAAGGGACTAGCGGGAGGAACAAGCACAGATACGCAGTATTTT.

V gene TRBV28 combines with J gene TRBJ1-2, with 8 bases identical to TRBD1. Germline assignment: CDR1 MDHEN and CDR2 SYDVKM. This CDR3 comprises 16 residues. With 8 bases clipped from V and 2 bases from J, the junction kept 13 bases outside the gene matches. CDR3 DNA sequence: TGTGCCAGCTTTATATCTGGACAGGGCTCCAACTATGGCTACACCTTC. It is translated as CASFISGQGSNYGYTF.

This chain uses TRBV6-5 with TRBJ2-7; the match to TRBD1 covers 9 bases. The ends lost 0 bases at V and 4 bases at J; junction bases unmatched: 4. In germline, CDR1 is MNHEY, CDR2 SVGAGI. The CDR3 length is 15 residues. The CDR3 coding sequence is TGTGCCAGCAGTTACTCGAGGGACAGGGCTTACGAGCAGTACTTC. It translates to CASSYSRDRAYEQYF.

This clone was counted once. The rearrangement joins TRBV24-1 to TRBJ1-5; 7 nucleotides agree with TRBD1. The V gene end was trimmed by 8 bases and the J gene end by 4 bases; junction bases not matched to a gene: 10. The CDR3 length is 15 residues. The V gene's germline CDR1 is KGHDR and CDR2 SFDVKD. This CDR3 reads CATKQGGQLNQPQHF. CDR3 in DNA: TGTGCCACCAAACAAGGGGGACAGCTGAATCAGCCCCAGCATTTT.

The rearrangement links TRBV19 to TRBJ2-7, with D possibly matching TRBD1 (6 bases). V lost 6 bases to trimming and J lost 2 bases, with 20 bases between them. The V gene's germline CDR1 is LNHDA and CDR2 SQIVND (reference sequence). The CDR3 sequence is 16 residues long. This CDR3 reads CASSDLLRDNTYEQYF. CDR3 sequence (DNA): TGTGCCAGTAGCGACCTCCTCCGGGACAATACCTACGAGCAGTACTTC.

The chain employs TRBV12-5 and TRBJ1-6, with D perhaps TRBD1 (6 bases). The CDR3 length is 15 residues. The ends were cut back, 7 bases at V and 3 bases at J, with 13 bases in the middle. Germline CDR1 is LGHNT and CDR2 is FRNRAP. The CDR3 region has the DNA TGTGCTAGTGTTAACGGGACACACTATAATTCACCCCTCCACTTT. It yields the protein CASVNGTHYNSPLHF.

The chain is built from TRBV18 and TRBJ2-5, with TRBD1 matching 10 bases. CDR3 length: 16 amino acids. V shed 2 bases, J shed 5 bases, and the junction held 8 bases outside the gene matches. Per the germline V gene, CDR1 is KGHSH and CDR2 is LQKENI. The CDR3 is CASSPRTGTGEETQYF. In DNA, the CDR3 is TGTGCCAGCTCACCAAGAACCGGGACAGGGGAGGAGACCCAGTACTTC. Drawing the rest from reference TRBV18 and TRBJ2-5, the complete variable domain is NAGVMQNPRHLVRRRGQEARLRCSPMKGHSHVYWYRQLPEEGLKFMVYLQKENIIDESGMPKERFSAEFPKEGPSILRIQQVVRGDSAAYFCASSPRTGTGEETQYFGPGTRLLVL.

CDR3 protein: CASSIFGGDSNQPQHF. The CDR3 DNA sequence: TGTGCCAGTAGTATCTTTGGGGGGGATAGCAATCAGCCCCAGCATTTT. The chain couples TRBV19 to TRBJ1-5; D is possibly TRBD1 (5 bases). With 3 bases removed from V and 0 bases from J, the gap between germline ends came to 12 bases. This CDR3 spans 16 amino acids. Germline CDR1 and CDR2: LNHDA and SQIVND (reference sequence). Based on the CDR3 plus reference TRBV19 and TRBJ1-5, the full variable domain is DGGITQSPKYLFRKEGQNVTLSCEQNLNHDAMYWYRQDPGQGLRLIYYSQIVNDFQKGDIAEGYSVSREKKESFPLTVTSAQKNPTAFYLCASSIFGGDSNQPQHFGDGTRLSIL.

This chain uses TRBV18 with TRBJ2-1; D may be TRBD1 (6 bases). Germline loops: CDR1 KGHSH, CDR2 LQKENI. The CDR3 is 16 residues long. The V end was cut by 1 base, the J end by 3 bases, with 13 bases between. Written as DNA, the CDR3 is TGTGCCAGCTCACCACTTGACAGGACCCTCTACAATGAGCAGTTCTTC. The encoded protein is CASSPLDRTLYNEQFF.

This sequence joins TRBV15 and TRBJ2-5; TRBD2 matches 10 bases. Trimming removed 4 bases from V and 2 bases from J; junction bases left unmatched: 4. This CDR3 is built from 15 residues. Germline CDR1 LNHNV, CDR2 YYDKDF (reference sequence). In nucleotides, the CDR3 is TGTGCCACCAGCATGAGCGGGAGGGGGCAAGAGACCCAGTACTTC. Protein sequence: CATSMSGRGQETQYF.